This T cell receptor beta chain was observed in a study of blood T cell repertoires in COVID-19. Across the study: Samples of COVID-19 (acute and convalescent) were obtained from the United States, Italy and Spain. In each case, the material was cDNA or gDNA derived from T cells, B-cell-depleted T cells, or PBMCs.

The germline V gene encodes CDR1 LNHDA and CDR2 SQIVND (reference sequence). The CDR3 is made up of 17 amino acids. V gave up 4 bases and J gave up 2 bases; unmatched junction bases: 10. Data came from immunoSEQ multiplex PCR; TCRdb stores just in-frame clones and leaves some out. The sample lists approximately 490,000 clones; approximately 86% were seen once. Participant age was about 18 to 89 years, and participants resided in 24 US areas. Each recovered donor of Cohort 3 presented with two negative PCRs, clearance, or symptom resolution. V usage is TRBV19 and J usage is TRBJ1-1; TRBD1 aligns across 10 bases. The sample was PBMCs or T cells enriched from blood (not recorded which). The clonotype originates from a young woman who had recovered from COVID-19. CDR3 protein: CASSTVYLTGGNTEAFF. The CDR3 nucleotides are TGTGCCAGTAGTACCGTGTATCTGACAGGGGGCAACACTGAAGCTTTCTTT.